Below are 10 T cell receptor beta chains sequenced from a single sample in a study of T cell responses to AZD1222 COVID-19 vaccine. Repertoires were generated with immunoSEQ multiplex PCR, while TCRdb's copy carries only in-frame clones and drops some. Among 80,000 or so clones listed, over 80% were seen once. The source was peripheral blood, collected on day 0 of AZD1222 vaccination. These TCRs come from an adult in good health.

V and J are TRBV19 and TRBJ2-1; 8 bases match TRBD1. Unmatched junction bases numbered 12, after V lost 5 bases and J lost 6 bases. Germline values: CDR1 LNHDA, CDR2 SQIVND (reference sequence). The CDR3 is 16 residues long. The CDR3 nucleotides are TGTGCCAGTAGTGTCCACCGGGACAGGCCCGGCAATGAGCAGTTCTTC. Translating it yields CASSVHRDRPGNEQFF.

In this sample, this clone turned up a few times. The chain links TRBV2 to TRBJ1-1, with D perhaps TRBD1 (5 bases). The CDR3 length is 14 residues. Looked up from germline, CDR1 is SNHLY and CDR2 is FYNNEI. The V gene lost 5 bases and the J gene lost 0 bases, with 10 bases spanning the gap. The DNA of the CDR3 is TGTGCCAGCAGTAAACGACAGATGAACACTGAAGCTTTCTTT. Translating it yields CASSKRQMNTEAFF.

This chain links TRBV7-3 with TRBJ2-2; D not certain. Trimming removed 0 bases from V and 7 bases from J, with 0 bases in between. Germline values: CDR1 SGHTA, CDR2 FQGTGA. The CDR3 sequence is 11 residues long. As DNA, the CDR3 is TGTGCCAGCAGCTTAACCGGGGAGCTGTTTTTT. Translating gives CASSLTGELFF.

The V call is TRBV5-4, the J call TRBJ1-2; tentatively, D is TRBD1 (6 bases). Trimming removed 3 bases from V and 4 bases from J, with 10 bases in between. There are 13 residues in the CDR3. Germline-derived CDR1 and CDR2 are SGHNT and YYREEE (reference sequence). The CDR3 DNA sequence: TGTGCCAGCAGCTCTCCAGGGGTCTATGGCTACACCTTC. This sequence encodes CASSSPGVYGYTF.

V gene TRBV18 combines with J gene TRBJ1-6; the D is unclear. Trimming cost V 0 bases and J 5 bases, with 8 bases left between them. CDR1 is KGHSH and CDR2 is LQKENI in the germline V gene. The CDR3 extends over 15 amino acids. The CDR3 coding sequence is TGTGCCAGCTCACCACCTAACGGGGATAATTCACCCCTCCACTTT. It codes for CASSPPNGDNSPLHF.

This clone appeared once. The V and J genes are TRBV6-1 and TRBJ1-3; unclear D gene. Per germline, CDR1 MNHNS and CDR2 SASEGT. The CDR3 consists of 16 residues. The V gene lost 2 bases and the J gene lost 1 base, with 12 bases spanning the gap. The CDR3 here is CASSEQGLESGNTIYF. The CDR3, as DNA: TGTGCCAGCAGTGAACAAGGGTTGGAGTCTGGAAACACCATATATTTT.

The chain couples TRBV11-3 to TRBJ2-2; the match to TRBD2 covers 7 bases. V was pared by 2 bases and J by 4 bases, with 4 bases of the junction left unmatched. The length of the CDR3 is 15 residues. Germline V lookup: CDR1 SGHNT, CDR2 YENEEA. In nucleotides, the CDR3 is TGTGCCAGCAGCTTAAGCGGGGCCACCACCGGGGAGCTGTTTTTT. This gives the protein CASSLSGATTGELFF.

This rearrangement joins TRBV11-3 to TRBJ1-2, with 10 bases lining up with TRBD1. This CDR3 comprises 14 residues. Germline CDR1 is SGHNT and CDR2 is YENEEA. Germline trimming cut 5 bases from V and 7 bases from J; bases unmatched to any gene: 7. The chain's CDR3 is CASSGGQGMGGYTF. The CDR3 coding sequence is TGTGCCAGCAGCGGGGGACAGGGGATGGGTGGCTACACCTTC.

The count of this clone is one. This chain connects TRBV7-3 to TRBJ1-1, with no clear D. Per germline, CDR1 SGHTA and CDR2 FQGTGA. The V and J ends lost 2 bases and 0 bases respectively, with 16 bases between them. The CDR3 extends over 17 amino acids. As DNA, the CDR3 is TGTGCCAGCAGCTTAGCCGGAAACATCGACATGAACACTGAAGCTTTCTTT. Protein: CASSLAGNIDMNTEAFF.

The chain links TRBV3-1 (or the pseudogene TRBV3-2) to TRBJ1-4, with D unclear. CDR1 and CDR2 from the germline V gene are LGHDT and YNNKEL (reference sequence). V was clipped by 5 bases and J by 7 bases, with 20 bases between them. The CDR3 has 16 amino acids. The CDR3 loop is CASSSSYPRTGEKLFF. CDR3 bases: TGTGCCAGCAGCTCCTCCTACCCCCGGACCGGTGAAAAACTGTTTTTT.